This T cell receptor (beta chain) was sequenced during a study of blood T cell repertoires in COVID-19. Study-wide context: Donors in the United States, Italy and Spain gave samples during acute or convalescent COVID-19. Sample material is recorded as cDNA or gDNA derived from T cells, B-cell-depleted T cells, or PBMCs.

In the original workflow: It was from reference gene primer amplification that nucleated cell counts were estimated. Profiling relied on immunoSEQ multiplex PCR, and the TCRdb table lists in-frame clones only, not all of them. V and J calls and clone size come straight from that table; D and trimming were deduced from the DNA. The sample comprises around 150,000 clones, approximately 84% of which are singletons, and 22% rests with the top ten. The receptor's source is a woman older than 75 with acute or convalescent COVID-19. Material for sequencing was peripheral blood.

CDR3 sequence (DNA): TGTGCCAGCAGCACGTCTTGGGGCGAAGGCTACACCTTC. This codes for CASSTSWGEGYTF. The V call is TRBV6-5, the J call TRBJ1-2; a possible D gene is TRBD1 (5 bases). Germline V gene sequence: CDR1 MNHEY, CDR2 SVGAGI. The length of the CDR3 is 13 residues. V lost 6 bases and J 8 bases, leaving 16 bases between the germline ends.